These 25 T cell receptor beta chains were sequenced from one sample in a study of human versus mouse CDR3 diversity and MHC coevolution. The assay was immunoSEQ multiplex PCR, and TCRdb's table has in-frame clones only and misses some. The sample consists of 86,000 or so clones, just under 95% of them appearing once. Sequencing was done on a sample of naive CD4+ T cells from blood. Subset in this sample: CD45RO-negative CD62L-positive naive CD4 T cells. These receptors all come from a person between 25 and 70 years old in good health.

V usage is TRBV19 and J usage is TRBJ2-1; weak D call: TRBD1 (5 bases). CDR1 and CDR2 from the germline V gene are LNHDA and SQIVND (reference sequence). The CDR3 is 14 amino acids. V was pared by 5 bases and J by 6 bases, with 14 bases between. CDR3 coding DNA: TGTGCCAGTAGTCCCCGACAGCCATTCAATGAGCAGTTCTTC. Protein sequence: CASSPRQPFNEQFF.

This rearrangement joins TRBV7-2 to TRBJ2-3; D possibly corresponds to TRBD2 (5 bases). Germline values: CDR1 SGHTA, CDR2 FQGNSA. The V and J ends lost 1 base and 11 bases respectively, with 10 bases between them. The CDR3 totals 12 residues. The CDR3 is CASSLVSGMQYF. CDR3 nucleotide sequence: TGTGCCAGCAGCTTAGTAAGCGGCATGCAGTATTTT.

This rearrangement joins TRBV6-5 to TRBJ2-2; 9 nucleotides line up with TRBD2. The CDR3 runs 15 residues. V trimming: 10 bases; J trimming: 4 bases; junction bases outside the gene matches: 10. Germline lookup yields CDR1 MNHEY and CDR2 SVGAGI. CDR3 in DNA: TGTGCCACCTTGGGGCTAGCGGGGCCCACCGGGGAGCTGTTTTTT. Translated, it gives CATLGLAGPTGELFF.

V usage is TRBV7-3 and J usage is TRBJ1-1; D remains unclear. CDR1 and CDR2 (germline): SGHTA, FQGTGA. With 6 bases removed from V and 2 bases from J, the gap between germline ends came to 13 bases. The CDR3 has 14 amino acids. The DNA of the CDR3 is TGTGCCAGCAGGTTGGCGGGCGGCAACACTGAAGCTTTCTTT. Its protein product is CASRLAGGNTEAFF.

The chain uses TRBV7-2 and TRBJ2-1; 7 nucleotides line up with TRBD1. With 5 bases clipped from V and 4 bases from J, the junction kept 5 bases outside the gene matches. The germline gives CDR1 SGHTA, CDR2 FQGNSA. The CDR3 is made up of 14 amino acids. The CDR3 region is CASSMDRTYNEQFF. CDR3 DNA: TGTGCCAGCAGCATGGACAGGACTTACAATGAGCAGTTCTTC. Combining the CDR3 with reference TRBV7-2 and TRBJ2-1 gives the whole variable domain GAGVSQSPSNKVTEKGKDVELRCDPISGHTALYWYRQSLGQGLEFLIYFQGNSAPDKSGLPSDRFSAERTGGSVSTLTIQRTQQEDSAVYLCASSMDRTYNEQFFGPGTRLTVL.

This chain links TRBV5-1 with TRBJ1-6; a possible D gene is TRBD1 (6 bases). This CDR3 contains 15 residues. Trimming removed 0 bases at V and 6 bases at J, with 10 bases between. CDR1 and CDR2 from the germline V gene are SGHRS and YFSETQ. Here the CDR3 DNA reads TGCGCCAGCAGCTTGGAGGGGGGGTTTAATTCACCCCTCCACTTT. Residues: CASSLEGGFNSPLHF.

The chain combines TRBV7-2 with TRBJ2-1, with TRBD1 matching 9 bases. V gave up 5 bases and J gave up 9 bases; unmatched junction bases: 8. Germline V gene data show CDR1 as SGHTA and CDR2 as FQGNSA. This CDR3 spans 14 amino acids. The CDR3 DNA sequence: TGTGCCAGCAGCCTGAACAGGGGGCTCGGTGAGCAGTTCTTC. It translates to CASSLNRGLGEQFF.

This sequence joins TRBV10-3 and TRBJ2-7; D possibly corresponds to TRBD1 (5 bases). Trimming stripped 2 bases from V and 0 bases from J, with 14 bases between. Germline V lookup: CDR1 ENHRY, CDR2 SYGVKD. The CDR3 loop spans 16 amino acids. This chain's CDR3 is CAISEGPQGSSYEQYF. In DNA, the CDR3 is TGTGCCATCAGTGAGGGGCCCCAGGGAAGCTCCTACGAGCAGTACTTC.

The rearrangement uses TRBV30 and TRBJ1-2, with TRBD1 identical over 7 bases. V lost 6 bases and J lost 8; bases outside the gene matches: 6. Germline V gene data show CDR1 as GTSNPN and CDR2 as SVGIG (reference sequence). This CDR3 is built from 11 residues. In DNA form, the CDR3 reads TGTGCCTGTTCGACAGGGTACGGCTACACCTTC. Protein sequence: CACSTGYGYTF.

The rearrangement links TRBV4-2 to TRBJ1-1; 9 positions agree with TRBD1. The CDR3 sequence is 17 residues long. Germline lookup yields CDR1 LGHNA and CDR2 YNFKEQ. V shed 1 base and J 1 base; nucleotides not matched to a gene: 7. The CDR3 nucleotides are TGTGCCAGCAGCCAAGTCCGGACAGGGGTAGGGAACACTGAAGCTTTCTTT. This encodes CASSQVRTGVGNTEAFF.

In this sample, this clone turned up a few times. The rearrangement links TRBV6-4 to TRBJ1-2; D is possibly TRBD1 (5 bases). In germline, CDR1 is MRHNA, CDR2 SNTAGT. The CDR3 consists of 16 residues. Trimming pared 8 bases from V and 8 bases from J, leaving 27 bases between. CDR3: CASSVTGGGGAGGYTF. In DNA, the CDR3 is TGTGCCAGCTCAGTGACCGGGGGAGGAGGGGCTGGAGGCTACACCTTC.

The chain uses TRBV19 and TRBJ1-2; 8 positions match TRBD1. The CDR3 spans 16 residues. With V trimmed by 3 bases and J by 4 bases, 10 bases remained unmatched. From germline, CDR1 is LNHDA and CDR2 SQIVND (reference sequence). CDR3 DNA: TGTGCCAGTAGTATCCCCGGGGACAGGTCTGGCTATGGCTACACCTTC. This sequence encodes CASSIPGDRSGYGYTF.

For the CDR3, the DNA is TGTGCCAGTAGTCCTCCCCCCGGGAACGAGCAGTACTTC. Its protein product is CASSPPPGNEQYF. The chain employs TRBV19 and TRBJ2-7; TRBD2 might be the D (5 bases). This CDR3 is built from 13 residues. V was clipped by 5 bases and J by 5 bases, with 13 bases between them. The germline CDR1 and CDR2 sequences are LNHDA and SQIVND (reference sequence). The full variable domain, with the rest looked up from reference TRBV19 and TRBJ2-7, is DGGITQSPKYLFRKEGQNVTLSCEQNLNHDAMYWYRQDPGQGLRLIYYSQIVNDFQKGDIAEGYSVSREKKESFPLTVTSAQKNPTAFYLCASSPPPGNEQYFGPGTRLTVT.

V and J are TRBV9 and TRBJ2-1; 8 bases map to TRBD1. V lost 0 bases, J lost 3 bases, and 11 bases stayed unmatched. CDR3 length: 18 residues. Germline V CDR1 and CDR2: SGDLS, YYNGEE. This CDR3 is CASSVESGQGLIYNEQFF. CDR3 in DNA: TGTGCCAGCAGCGTAGAATCAGGACAGGGTCTTATCTACAATGAGCAGTTCTTC. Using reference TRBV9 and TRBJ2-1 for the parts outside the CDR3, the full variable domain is DSGVTQTPKHLITATGQRVTLRCSPRSGDLSVYWYQQSLDQGLQFLIQYYNGEERAKGNILERFSAQQFPDLHSELNLSSLELGDSALYFCASSVESGQGLIYNEQFFGPGTRLTVL.

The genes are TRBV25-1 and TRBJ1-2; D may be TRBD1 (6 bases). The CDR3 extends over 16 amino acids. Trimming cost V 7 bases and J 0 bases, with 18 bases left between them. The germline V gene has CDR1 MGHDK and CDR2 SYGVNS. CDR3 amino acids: CASKSLGGGANYGYTF. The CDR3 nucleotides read TGTGCCAGCAAGTCGTTGGGAGGGGGGGCTAACTATGGCTACACCTTC.

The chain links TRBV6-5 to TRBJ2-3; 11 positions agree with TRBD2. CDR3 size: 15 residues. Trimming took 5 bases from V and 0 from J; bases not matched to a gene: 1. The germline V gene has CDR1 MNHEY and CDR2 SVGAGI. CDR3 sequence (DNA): TGTGCCAGCAGTCGACTAGCGGGGAGCACAGATACGCAGTATTTT. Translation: CASSRLAGSTDTQYF.

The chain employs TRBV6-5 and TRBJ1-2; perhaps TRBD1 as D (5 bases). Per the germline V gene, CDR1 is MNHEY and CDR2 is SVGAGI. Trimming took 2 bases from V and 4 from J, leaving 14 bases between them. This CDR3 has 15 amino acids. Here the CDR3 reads CASSYTHGGSYGYTF. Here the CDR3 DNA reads TGTGCCAGCAGTTACACTCACGGGGGAAGCTATGGCTACACCTTC.

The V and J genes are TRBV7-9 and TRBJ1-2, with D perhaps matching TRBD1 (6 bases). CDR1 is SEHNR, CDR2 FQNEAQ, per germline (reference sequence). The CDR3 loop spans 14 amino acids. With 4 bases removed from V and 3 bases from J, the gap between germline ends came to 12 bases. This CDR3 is CASSSQRQDYGYTF. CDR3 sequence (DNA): TGTGCCAGCAGCTCCCAGCGACAGGACTATGGCTACACCTTC.

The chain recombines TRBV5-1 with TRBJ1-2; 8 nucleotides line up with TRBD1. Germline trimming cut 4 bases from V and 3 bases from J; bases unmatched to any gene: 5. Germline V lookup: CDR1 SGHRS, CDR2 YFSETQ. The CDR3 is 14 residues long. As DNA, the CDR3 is TGCGCCAGCAGCGGGCAGGGGGCGGACTATGGCTACACCTTC. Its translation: CASSGQGADYGYTF.

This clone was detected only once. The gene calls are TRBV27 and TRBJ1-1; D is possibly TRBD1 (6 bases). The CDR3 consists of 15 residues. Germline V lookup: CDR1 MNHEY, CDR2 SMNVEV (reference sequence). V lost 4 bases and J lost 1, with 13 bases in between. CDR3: CASSWGPGSNTEAFF. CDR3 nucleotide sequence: TGTGCCAGCAGTTGGGGGCCGGGGTCGAACACTGAAGCTTTCTTT.

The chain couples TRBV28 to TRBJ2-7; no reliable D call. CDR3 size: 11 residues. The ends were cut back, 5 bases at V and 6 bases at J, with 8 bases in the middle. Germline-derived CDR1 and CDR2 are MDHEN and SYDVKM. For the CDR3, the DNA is TGTGCCAGCAGTCCCCGGTCCGAGCAGTACTTC. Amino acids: CASSPRSEQYF.

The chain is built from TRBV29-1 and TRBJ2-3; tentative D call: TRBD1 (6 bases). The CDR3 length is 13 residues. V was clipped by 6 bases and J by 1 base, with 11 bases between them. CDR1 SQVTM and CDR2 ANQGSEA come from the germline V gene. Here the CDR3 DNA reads TGCAGCGTGCAGGGGTCGGGCACAGATACGCAGTATTTT. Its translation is CSVQGSGTDTQYF.

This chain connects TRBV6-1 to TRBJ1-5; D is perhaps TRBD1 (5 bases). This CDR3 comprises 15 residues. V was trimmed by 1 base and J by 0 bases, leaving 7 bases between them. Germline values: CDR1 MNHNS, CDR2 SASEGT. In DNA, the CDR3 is TGTGCCAGCAGTGAAGGGGGCCTTAGCAATCAGCCCCAGCATTTT. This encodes CASSEGGLSNQPQHF.

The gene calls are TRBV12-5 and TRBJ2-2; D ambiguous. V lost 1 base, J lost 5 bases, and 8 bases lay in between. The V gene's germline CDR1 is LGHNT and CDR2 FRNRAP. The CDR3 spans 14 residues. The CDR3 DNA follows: TGTGCTAGTGGTTTGGGACACGATACCGGGGAGCTGTTTTTT. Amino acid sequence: CASGLGHDTGELFF. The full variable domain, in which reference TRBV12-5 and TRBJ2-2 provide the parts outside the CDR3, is DARVTQTPRHKVTEMGQEVTMRCQPILGHNTVFWYRQTMMQGLELLAYFRNRAPLDDSGMPKDRFSAEMPDATLATLKIQPSEPRDSAVYFCASGLGHDTGELFFGEGSRLTVL.

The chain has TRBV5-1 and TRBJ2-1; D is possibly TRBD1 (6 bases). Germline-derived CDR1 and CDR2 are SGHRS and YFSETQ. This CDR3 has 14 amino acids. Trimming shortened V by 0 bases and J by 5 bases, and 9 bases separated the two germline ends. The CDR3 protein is CASSLATGNNEQFF. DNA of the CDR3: TGCGCCAGCAGCTTGGCCACAGGGAACAATGAGCAGTTCTTC. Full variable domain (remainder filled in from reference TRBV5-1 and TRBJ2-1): KAGVTQTPRYLIKTRGQQVTLSCSPISGHRSVSWYQQTPGQGLQFLFEYFSETQRNKGNFPGRFSGRQFSNSRSEMNVSTLELGDSALYLCASSLATGNNEQFFGPGTRLTVL.